The TCR beta chain described here comes from a study of post-analysis software for immune sequencing data. Study-level background: Relapsing-remitting, secondary progressive and progressive-relapsing forms made up the multiple sclerosis disease courses.

Unique molecular identifiers had been added to the TCR beta cDNA libraries. Out of about 0.9 to 10 million T cells, a few hundred thousand cDNA molecules were generated. MiXCR was run by TCRdb on the PCR reads, yielding one entry per CDR3 protein. The sample shows roughly 170,000 distinct CDR3 sequences, 30% of them seen only once. Regarding the study as a whole: Those samples that were prepared in the same batch co-clustered strongly by F measure. People with multiple sclerosis had a significantly lower normalized Chao1 diversity than controls did. Comparison of patients with controls showed a handful of TRBV segments more frequent in patients, TRBV5-6, TRBV5-1 and TRBV20-1 among them.

Note on this clonotype: The antigen remains unidentified.

CDR1 and CDR2 (germline): MNHEY, SVGAGI. The length of the CDR3 is 15 residues. Trimming shortened V by 0 bases and J by 9 bases, and 15 bases separated the two germline ends. The sequencing sample was made of blood. This TCR came from a girl aged 10 to 17 with multiple sclerosis. This chain connects TRBV6-5 to TRBJ2-1, with unresolved D. CDR3 amino acids: CASSYSRISGSEQFF. The CDR3 DNA is TGTGCCAGCAGTTACTCGCGGATTTCAGGAAGTGAGCAGTTCTTC.